Following are 14 T cell receptor beta chains from one sample sequenced in a study of blood T cell repertoires in COVID-19. Produced via immunoSEQ multiplex PCR; TCRdb's table is partial and in-frame only. Here the sample spans about 230,000 clones, nearly 90% being singletons. Material: PBMCs or T cells enriched from blood (not recorded which). The receptors come from a woman aged 30 to 39 with acute COVID-19.

The chain couples TRBV30 to TRBJ1-6; the match to TRBD1 covers 7 bases. After removal of 3 bases from V and 7 bases from J, the junction contained 9 bases not matched to a gene. Germline lookup yields CDR1 GTSNPN and CDR2 SVGIG (reference sequence). This CDR3 spans 15 amino acids. In nucleotides, the CDR3 is TGTGCCTGGAGGGGGGACAGATTCCCAAATTCACCCCTCCACTTT. Encoded protein: CAWRGDRFPNSPLHF.

The J gene is TRBJ1-2, the V gene TRBV18; weak D call: TRBD1 (6 bases). The germline gives CDR1 KGHSH, CDR2 LQKENI. This CDR3 contains 13 residues. V dropped 2 bases and J dropped 7 bases, with 11 bases sitting between them. CDR3 nucleotide sequence: TGTGCCAGCTCACCAACGGACAGAGGTGGCTACACCTTC. Encoded protein: CASSPTDRGGYTF.

Of note for this clone: One end of the junction varies from germline; a read error may be responsible. This chain connects TRBV7-9 to TRBJ1-5; D is undetermined. Germline lookup yields CDR1 SEHNR and CDR2 FQNEAQ (reference sequence). The CDR3 is 17 residues long. The CDR3 DNA reads TGTGCCAGCGACCAAGGAGAGTCGGCTTCGAGCAATCAGTCCCAGCATTTT. Translating gives CASDQGESASSNQSQHF. The full variable domain, its missing parts supplied by reference TRBV7-9 and TRBJ1-5, is DTGVSQNPRHKITKRGQNVTFRCDPISEHNRLYWYRQTLGQGPEFLTYFQNEAQLEKSRLLSDRFSAERPKGSFSTLEIQRTEQGDSAMYLCASDQGESASSNQSQHFGDGTRLSIL.

The chain carries TRBV2 and TRBJ2-4, with TRBD1 matching 8 bases. Germline V gene data show CDR1 as SNHLY and CDR2 as FYNNEI. The length of the CDR3 is 15 residues. The J segment lost 6 bases and the V segment lost 2 bases, leaving 6 bases of the junction unmatched. The CDR3: CASSERQGSVNIQYF. In nucleotides, the CDR3 is TGTGCCAGCAGTGAACGACAGGGGTCTGTAAACATTCAGTACTTC.

In its sample, this clone was seen once. This rearrangement joins TRBV30 to TRBJ1-3; D is ambiguous. Trimming cost V 4 bases and J 4 bases, with 11 bases left between them. The CDR3 sequence is 13 residues long. Germline V CDR1 and CDR2: GTSNPN, SVGIG (reference sequence). This CDR3 reads CAWNPGSGNTIYF. Written as DNA, the CDR3 is TGTGCCTGGAACCCCGGGTCGGGAAACACCATATATTTT. Complete variable domain (other parts from reference TRBV30 and TRBJ1-3): SQTIHQWPATLVQPVGSPLSLECTVEGTSNPNLYWYRQAAGRGLQLLFYSVGIGQISSEVPQNLSASRPQDRQFILSSKKLLLSDSGFYLCAWNPGSGNTIYFGEGSWLTVV.

In its sample, this clone was seen a few times. The chain uses TRBV19 and TRBJ2-6; 10 nucleotides agree with TRBD1. This CDR3 comprises 17 residues. The V gene's germline CDR1 is LNHDA and CDR2 SQIVND (reference sequence). V dropped 5 bases and J dropped 0; count of bases not matched to a gene: 4. CDR3 DNA sequence: TGTGCCAGTAGTTTAGGGACAGGGGTCTCTGGGGCCAACGTCCTGACTTTC. Protein: CASSLGTGVSGANVLTF.

This chain links TRBV5-4 with TRBJ2-5, with D perhaps matching TRBD1 (5 bases). V lost 2 bases, J lost 5 bases, and 7 bases lay in between. The CDR3 spans 12 residues. Per germline, CDR1 SGHNT and CDR2 YYREEE (reference sequence). The CDR3 region has the DNA TGTGCCAGCAGCTTAGGGGTGGAGACCCAGTACTTC. This gives the protein CASSLGVETQYF.

This chain joins TRBV5-1 and TRBJ1-6, with D possibly TRBD1 on 6 matching bases. CDR1 SGHRS and CDR2 YFSETQ come from the germline V gene. Deletions cut 3 bases from V and 7 bases from J, with 14 bases between. The CDR3 loop spans 15 amino acids. Here the CDR3 DNA reads TGCGCCAGCAGCTCAACGACAGGTTTAAATTCACCCCTCCACTTT. This translates into CASSSTTGLNSPLHF.

CDR3 sequence reads: CASSLDRVGDTQYF. CDR3 nucleotides: TGCGCCAGCAGCTTGGACAGGGTGGGAGATACGCAGTATTTT. This chain links TRBV5-1 with TRBJ2-3; maybe TRBD1 (6 bases). CDR1 and CDR2 (germline): SGHRS, YFSETQ. The ends were cut back, 0 bases at V and 5 bases at J, with 10 bases in the middle. CDR3 length: 14 amino acids.

This chain connects TRBV19 to TRBJ2-3, with D possibly TRBD2 on 6 matching bases. Germline assignment: CDR1 LNHDA and CDR2 SQIVND (reference sequence). Trimming shortened V by 3 bases and J by 3 bases, and 7 bases separated the two germline ends. The CDR3 covers 13 residues. The CDR3 nucleotides read TGTGCCAGTAGTATCGGGGGAACAGATACGCAGTATTTT. Protein: CASSIGGTDTQYF.

The chain recombines TRBV18 with TRBJ1-4; no definite D call. Germline loops: CDR1 KGHSH, CDR2 LQKENI. Between the trimmed V and J ends, which lost 4 bases and 0 bases, there was a span of 9 bases. CDR3 length: 15 residues. The CDR3 DNA reads as TGTGCCAGCTCACTCCGACAAGCAACTAATGAAAAACTGTTTTTT. This translates into CASSLRQATNEKLFF.

V is TRBV27 and J is TRBJ1-2, with TRBD1 matching over 9 bases. J lost 4 bases, V lost 4 bases, and 10 bases had no gene match. This CDR3 is 16 amino acids long. Germline V CDR1 and CDR2: MNHEY, SMNVEV (reference sequence). The CDR3 loop is CASSSPGQGNVYGYTF. As DNA, the CDR3 is TGTGCCAGCAGTTCTCCGGGACAGGGCAATGTCTATGGCTACACCTTC.

This clone was counted a few times. The CDR3 here is CASSFGQGEGGYTF. In DNA form, the CDR3 reads TGTGCCAGCAGCTTTGGACAGGGAGAAGGAGGCTACACCTTC. This chain connects TRBV5-4 to TRBJ1-2; 8 nucleotides line up with TRBD1. Germline CDR1 and CDR2: SGHNT and YYREEE (reference sequence). With 2 bases clipped from V and 8 bases from J, the junction kept 8 bases outside the gene matches. The CDR3 contains 14 residues.

This chain connects TRBV5-5 to TRBJ2-3; D is uncertain. The germline gives CDR1 SGHKS, CDR2 YYEKEE (reference sequence). Between the trimmed V and J ends, which lost 0 bases and 2 bases, there was a span of 4 bases. The CDR3 spans 13 residues. For the CDR3, the DNA is TGTGCCAGCAGCTTGGTCATCACAGATACGCAGTATTTT. Translating gives CASSLVITDTQYF.